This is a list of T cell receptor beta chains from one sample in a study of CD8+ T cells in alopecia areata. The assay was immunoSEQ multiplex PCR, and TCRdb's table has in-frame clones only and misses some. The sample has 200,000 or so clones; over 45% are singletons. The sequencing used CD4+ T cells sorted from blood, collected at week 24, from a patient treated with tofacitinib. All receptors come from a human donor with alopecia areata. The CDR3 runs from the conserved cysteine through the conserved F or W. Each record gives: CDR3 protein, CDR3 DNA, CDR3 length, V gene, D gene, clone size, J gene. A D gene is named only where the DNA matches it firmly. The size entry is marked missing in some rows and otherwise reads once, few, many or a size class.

CSANRQEVTQYF	TGCAGCGCCAACCGACAGGAGGTTACGCAGTATTTT	12	TRBV29-1	.	few	TRBJ2-3
CASSLKNIQYF	TGTGCCAGCAGTCTCAAAAACATTCAGTACTTC	11	TRBV2	.	.	TRBJ2-4
CAWSRTVYQETQYF	TGTGCCTGGAGCCGGACAGTGTACCAAGAGACCCAGTACTTC	14	TRBV30	.	.	TRBJ2-5
CATQDSGRIDTQYF	TGTGCCACCCAGGATAGCGGGAGAATAGATACGCAGTATTTT	14	TRBV10-3	TRBD2	few	TRBJ2-3
CASSLSLSDTQYF	TGCGCCAGCAGCTTGTCGCTGTCAGATACGCAGTATTTT	13	TRBV5-1	.	few	TRBJ2-3
CASSCGGAGGAEETQYF	TGTGCCAGCAGCTGCGGGGGTGCGGGGGGCGCCGAAGAGACCCAGTACTTC	17	TRBV7-9	TRBD2	.	TRBJ2-5
CASSPGQGLYEQYF	TGTGCCAGCTCACCAGGGCAGGGGCTGTACGAGCAGTACTTC	14	TRBV18	.	.	TRBJ2-7
CASSFRSVETQYF	TGTGCCAGCAGCTTTAGGTCCGTAGAGACCCAGTACTTC	13	TRBV13	.	.	TRBJ2-5
CASSTRGDEQYF	TGTGCCAGCAGTACCCGGGGCGACGAGCAGTACTTC	12	TRBV6-6	.	few	TRBJ2-7
CASNLQGSTEAFF	TGTGCCAGCAACTTACAGGGGTCAACTGAAGCTTTCTTT	13	TRBV7-9	TRBD1	few	TRBJ1-1
CASSVHRDPDGTQYF	TGTGCCAGCAGCGTACACCGGGACCCGGACGGGACCCAGTACTTC	15	TRBV9	.	.	TRBJ2-5
CATSRRETQYF	TGTGCCACCAGCAGAAGGGAGACCCAGTACTTC	11	TRBV15	.	.	TRBJ2-5
CASSYPGQFNQPQHF	TGTGCCAGCAGTTACCCTGGACAGTTCAATCAGCCCCAGCATTTT	15	TRBV6-6	.	.	TRBJ1-5
CATSREANYEQYF	TGTGCCACCAGCAGAGAAGCTAACTACGAGCAGTACTTC	13	TRBV15	.	.	TRBJ2-7
CASSAGGVGEQYF	TGTGCCAGCAGCGCTGGGGGGGTAGGCGAGCAGTACTTC	13	TRBV9	TRBD2	.	TRBJ2-7
CASSSTGQAEQFF	TGTGCCAGCAGCTCCACAGGGCAGGCTGAGCAGTTCTTC	13	TRBV11-3	.	once	TRBJ2-1
CATSRGAGADTQYF	TGTGCCACCAGCAGAGGGGCAGGGGCAGATACGCAGTATTTT	14	TRBV15	.	.	TRBJ2-3
CASSFETGGGSKNIQYF	TGTGCCAGCAGCTTCGAGACAGGGGGCGGGTCCAAAAACATTCAGTACTTC	17	TRBV7-2	TRBD1	.	TRBJ2-4
CASSQVEGETQYF	TGCGCCAGCAGCCAAGTAGAGGGGGAGACCCAGTACTTC	13	TRBV4-1	.	few	TRBJ2-5
CASSLKFLSEAFF	TGTGCCAGCAGCTTAAAATTTCTGTCTGAAGCTTTCTTT	13	TRBV11-2	.	.	TRBJ1-1
CASSRERAVEAFF	TGTGCCAGTAGTAGGGAAAGGGCGGTTGAAGCTTTCTTT	13	TRBV19	.	few	TRBJ1-1
CASSLAQETQYF	TGTGCCAGCAGCTTAGCGCAGGAGACCCAGTACTTC	12	TRBV7-8	.	.	TRBJ2-5
CASSQVGHISGNTIYF	TGTGCCAGCAGCCAAGTTGGCCATATCTCTGGAAACACCATATATTTT	16	TRBV14	.	.	TRBJ1-3
CASSMGGTAGELFF	TGTGCCAGTAGTATGGGGGGTACCGCCGGGGAGCTGTTTTTT	14	TRBV19	.	.	TRBJ2-2
CASSLRTGDEQYF	TGCGCCAGCAGCTTGAGGACAGGGGACGAGCAGTACTTC	13	TRBV5-1	TRBD1	.	TRBJ2-7
CASSLASGAETQYF	TGCGCCAGCAGCTTGGCCTCAGGGGCCGAGACCCAGTACTTC	14	TRBV5-1	.	.	TRBJ2-5
CASSGAGGADTQYF	TGTGCCAGCAGCGGGGCAGGGGGCGCAGATACGCAGTATTTT	14	TRBV2	TRBD1	.	TRBJ2-3
CASSLPGVSEAFF	TGTGCCAGCAGCTTACCTGGGGTTTCTGAAGCTTTCTTT	13	TRBV7-2	.	.	TRBJ1-1
CATSSGGQETQYF	TGTGCCACCAGCAGCGGGGGGCAAGAGACCCAGTACTTC	13	TRBV15	TRBD2	.	TRBJ2-5
CASSLVSGANVLTF	TGTGCCAGCAGCCTGGTCTCTGGGGCCAACGTCCTGACTTTC	14	TRBV7-3	.	.	TRBJ2-6
CSVEDRDSGEAFF	TGCAGCGTTGAAGACAGGGATTCAGGTGAAGCTTTCTTT	13	TRBV29-1	.	few	TRBJ1-1
CASSPPPGALEQYF	TGTGCCAGCAGTCCACCACCCGGGGCCCTCGAGCAGTACTTC	14	TRBV7-2	.	few	TRBJ2-7
CATSRRQGALGYTF	TGTGCCACCAGCAGAAGACAGGGGGCCCTTGGCTACACCTTC	14	TRBV15	TRBD1	.	TRBJ1-2
CASSTEGQGSPLHF	TGTGCCAGCTCGACGGAGGGACAGGGTTCACCCCTCCACTTT	14	TRBV18	TRBD1	once	TRBJ1-6
CASSAPQEHHHSGNTIYF	TGTGCCAGCAGCGCGCCCCAGGAACACCACCACTCTGGAAACACCATATATTTT	18	TRBV9	.	.	TRBJ1-3
CASSLPRLAGGTQETQYF	TGTGCCAGCAGCTTACCTCGGCTAGCGGGAGGGACACAAGAGACCCAGTACTTC	18	TRBV7-2	TRBD2	.	TRBJ2-5
CASSSQLRELFF	TGTGCCAGCAGCTCCCAGTTGCGGGAGCTGTTTTTT	12	TRBV7-2	.	.	TRBJ2-2
CASMMTGDSYEQYF	TGTGCCAGCATGATGACAGGGGACTCCTACGAGCAGTACTTC	14	TRBV6-1	TRBD1	few	TRBJ2-7
CASNFRQNYGYTF	TGTGCCAGCAATTTTAGGCAGAACTATGGCTACACCTTC	13	TRBV2	.	.	TRBJ1-2
CASSLADRGLAWEQYF	TGTGCCAGCAGCTTAGCGGATAGGGGCCTGGCTTGGGAGCAGTACTTC	16	TRBV7-9	.	.	TRBJ2-7
CASSLVGSAETQYF	TGCGCCAGCAGCTTGGTGGGGTCGGCAGAGACCCAGTACTTC	14	TRBV5-1	.	.	TRBJ2-5
CASSLSVQGNSPLHF	TGTGCCAGCAGCTTATCGGTACAGGGAAATTCACCCCTCCACTTT	15	TRBV7-2	.	.	TRBJ1-6
CAWRGGTSGYTF	TGTGCCTGGAGAGGGGGGACAAGTGGCTACACCTTC	12	TRBV30	.	.	TRBJ1-2
CAWFHRDRGQVFRGYTF	TGTGCCTGGTTCCACCGGGACAGGGGGCAAGTATTTAGGGGCTACACCTTC	17	TRBV30	TRBD1	.	TRBJ1-2
CASNLRGETQYF	TGTGCCAGCAACCTGAGGGGGGAGACCCAGTACTTC	12	TRBV5-4	.	.	TRBJ2-5
CASSPLERWETQYF	TGTGCCAGCTCACCGTTGGAGCGGTGGGAGACCCAGTACTTC	14	TRBV18	.	.	TRBJ2-5
CSVESPNRNTEAFF	TGCAGCGTTGAAAGTCCGAACAGGAACACTGAAGCTTTCTTT	14	TRBV29-1	.	.	TRBJ1-1
CASSQDLLWNTEAFF	TGTGCCAGCAGCCAAGATCTCCTTTGGAACACTGAAGCTTTCTTT	15	TRBV4-2	.	few	TRBJ1-1
CASSIGEGVAIF	TGTGCCAGCAGCATAGGCGAGGGGGTAGCGATCTTC	12	TRBV11-2	.	once	TRBJ2-1
CASSQWTSGRATDTQYF	TGCGCCAGCAGCCAATGGACTAGCGGGAGGGCAACAGATACGCAGTATTTT	17	TRBV4-1	TRBD2	.	TRBJ2-3
CSVARTGTYEQYF	TGCAGCGTTGCCCGGACAGGGACCTACGAGCAGTACTTC	13	TRBV29-1	TRBD1	few	TRBJ2-7
CASSQNRDSLTDTQYF	TGTGCCAGCAGCCAGAACCGGGACAGTCTCACAGATACGCAGTATTTT	16	TRBV14	TRBD1	.	TRBJ2-3
CASSDTGNQETQYF	TGCGCCAGCAGCGACACAGGGAACCAAGAGACCCAGTACTTC	14	TRBV5-1	.	few	TRBJ2-5
CASSPWTENNEQFF	TGTGCCAGCAGCCCTTGGACTGAAAACAATGAGCAGTTCTTC	14	TRBV7-8	.	.	TRBJ2-1